The clone carrying this TCR beta chain was detected many times. Combining iRepertoire HTBI primers with Arm-PCR of CDR3 regions, the authors built TCR beta libraries. TCRdb used MiXCR to reprocess the multiplex PCR reads, holding one entry per CDR3 protein. The table lists 400,000 to 550,000 distinct CDR3 sequences, about a sixth of them singletons. These data belong to a study of regulatory T cells in long-lasting Graves disease. Time point of the sample: newly diagnosed GD, antithyroid drugs for less than 3 months. Extracted PBMC RNA gave rise to the TCR library. Germline CDR1 SGHTA, CDR2 FQGTGA. V lost 3 bases, J lost 8 bases, and 19 bases lay in between. This CDR3 spans 15 amino acids. The sample also formed part of further work on T cells in Graves' hyperthyroidism and ophthalmopathy.

The V and J genes are TRBV7-3 and TRBJ1-2, with unresolved D. This clonotype originated in a woman aged 25-40 years with Graves disease. Material: peripheral blood mononuclear cells (PBMCs), obtained at new diagnosis, from a patient treated with antithyroid drugs. CDR3 in DNA: TGTGCCAGCAGCTTGAGGGCAGGTGGTTTGGAGGGCTACACCTTC. Translated: CASSLRAGGLEGYTF. The full variable domain, its missing parts supplied by reference TRBV7-3 and TRBJ1-2, is GAGVSQTPSNKVTEKGKYVELRCDPISGHTALYWYRQSLGQGPEFLIYFQGTGAADDSGLPNDRFFAVRPEGSVSTLKIQRTERGDSAVYLCASSLRAGGLEGYTFGSGTRLTVV.